The 12 T cell receptor beta chains given below trace back to one sample, sequenced in a study of shared T cell receptors in the human thymus. Here immunoSEQ multiplex PCR was the method, and the copy in TCRdb shows in-frame clones only, minus some. This sample has hundreds of thousands of clones, with roughly 90% found just once. These sequences were also reported in another study, on human thymus T cells.

The sequencing input was thymocytes. The receptor source for this set is a boy younger than two with a congenital heart defect.

Details on this clone: A junction end diverges from the germline sequence, so it may reflect a read error. CDR3 region: CASSSLAGDCHF. The CDR3 coding sequence is TGTGCCAGCAGTTCACTAGCGGGAGACTGTCACTTC. The genes are TRBV13 and TRBJ2-4, with 11 bases aligning to TRBD2. The CDR3 is 12 amino acids. Germline values: CDR1 PRHDT, CDR2 FYEKMQ (reference sequence).

The rearrangement joins TRBV9 to TRBJ2-1; D may be TRBD2 (6 bases). Germline CDR1 and CDR2: SGDLS and YYNGEE. CDR3 length: 15 amino acids. V was cut by 4 bases and J by 5 bases, with 16 bases left in between. The DNA of the CDR3 is TGTGCCAGCAGCAACCGGGACTCGGGTCACAATGAGCAGTTCTTC. It yields the protein CASSNRDSGHNEQFF.

This rearrangement joins TRBV19 to TRBJ1-5, with D hard to call. The CDR3 sequence is 13 residues long. The V gene's germline CDR1 is LNHDA and CDR2 SQIVND (reference sequence). Trimming took off 4 bases at V and 1 base at J, with 5 bases between the two ends. For the CDR3, the DNA is TGTGCCAGTAGTAGCGTGAGCAATCAGCCCCAGCATTTT. The encoded protein is CASSSVSNQPQHF. The variable domain in full, completed from reference TRBV19 and TRBJ1-5, reads DGGITQSPKYLFRKEGQNVTLSCEQNLNHDAMYWYRQDPGQGLRLIYYSQIVNDFQKGDIAEGYSVSREKKESFPLTVTSAQKNPTAFYLCASSSVSNQPQHFGDGTRLSIL.

The gene calls are TRBV4-2 and TRBJ2-3, with D tentatively TRBD2 (5 bases). Per the germline V gene, CDR1 is LGHNA and CDR2 is YNFKEQ. The CDR3 sequence is 14 residues long. V lost 3 bases and J lost 6, with 13 bases in between. CDR3 DNA sequence: TGTGCCAGCAGCCAGTCCCTAGCATCGGATACGCAGTATTTT. Amino acids: CASSQSLASDTQYF.

This rearrangement joins TRBV14 to TRBJ1-2; 7 nucleotides agree with TRBD1. Trimming cost V 6 bases and J 4 bases; bases outside gene matches: 8. Germline V gene data show CDR1 as SGHDN and CDR2 as FVKESK. This CDR3 is 14 amino acids long. CDR3 protein: CASSIDRASYGYTF. CDR3 DNA sequence: TGTGCCAGCAGTATCGACAGGGCAAGCTATGGCTACACCTTC.

This clone was seen only once. This chain uses TRBV30 with TRBJ2-4; possibly TRBD1 for D (6 bases). V lost 0 bases, J lost 2 bases, and 11 bases lay in between. The CDR3 sequence is 15 residues long. Germline-derived CDR1 and CDR2 are GTSNPN and SVGIG (reference sequence). The CDR3 DNA follows: TGTGCCTGGAGTGTTGCAGGGGAGTCCAAAAACATTCAGTACTTC. Encoded protein: CAWSVAGESKNIQYF. Full variable domain (rest looked up from reference TRBV30 and TRBJ2-4): SQTIHQWPATLVQPVGSPLSLECTVEGTSNPNLYWYRQAAGRGLQLLFYSVGIGQISSEVPQNLSASRPQDRQFILSSKKLLLSDSGFYLCAWSVAGESKNIQYFGAGTRLSVL.

The genes are TRBV27 and TRBJ2-1; 12 bases are shared with TRBD2. With 10 bases clipped from V and 5 bases from J, the junction kept 15 bases outside the gene matches. Germline V gives CDR1 MNHEY, CDR2 SMNVEV (reference sequence). The CDR3 covers 17 residues. The CDR3 loop is CAIRGASGRATDNEQFF. The CDR3 nucleotides are TGTGCCATACGGGGGGCTAGCGGGAGGGCCACTGACAATGAGCAGTTCTTC.

Comment on this clone: The sample carries other DNA sequences with the same CDR3. This chain links TRBV5-1 with TRBJ2-1; TRBD2 aligns across 7 bases. There are 13 residues in the CDR3. The J segment lost 7 bases and the V segment lost 0 bases, leaving 1 base of the junction unmatched. Germline V lookup: CDR1 SGHRS, CDR2 YFSETQ. The CDR3 nucleotides read TGCGCCAGCAGCTTGGACGGGGGGAATGAGCAGTTCTTC. This translates into CASSLDGGNEQFF.

This rearrangement joins TRBV29-1 to TRBJ2-2, with 11 nucleotides matching TRBD1. Germline V lookup: CDR1 SQVTM, CDR2 ANQGSEA. V dropped 5 bases and J dropped 1; count of bases not matched to a gene: 6. The CDR3 has 16 amino acids. CDR3 coding DNA: TGCAGCGTTCTAGGACAGGGGGCTATGAACACCGGGGAGCTGTTTTTT. It encodes CSVLGQGAMNTGELFF.

This clone came up a few times. The chain recombines TRBV7-2 with TRBJ2-7, with 11 bases identical to TRBD2. Per the germline V gene, CDR1 is SGHTA and CDR2 is FQGNSA. This CDR3 is 12 amino acids long. J lost 13 bases, V lost 6 bases, and 8 bases had no gene match. The CDR3 loop is CASSFTSGSTYF. DNA of the CDR3: TGTGCCAGCAGTTTTACTAGCGGGAGTACCTACTTC.

The gene calls are TRBV10-1 and TRBJ2-2; tentative D call: TRBD1 (6 bases). The germline CDR1 and CDR2 sequences are WNHNN and SYGVQD (reference sequence). The CDR3 runs to 17 residues. V was cut by 4 bases and J by 0 bases, with 15 bases left in between. As DNA, the CDR3 is TGCGCCAGCAGTGCGGGACACCCTTCCCCGAACACCGGGGAGCTGTTTTTT. Translating gives CASSAGHPSPNTGELFF.

V and J are TRBV5-4 and TRBJ1-6, with TRBD1 matching 9 bases. The CDR3 is made up of 15 amino acids. Trimming took 4 bases from V and 10 from J; bases not matched to a gene: 9. Germline CDR1 reads SGHNT; CDR2 reads YYREEE (reference sequence). The CDR3 DNA sequence: TGTGCCAGCAGCCTCTGGACAGGGGCTGGCTCACCCCTCCACTTT. It yields the protein CASSLWTGAGSPLHF.